A single sample is the source of the 26 T cell receptor beta chains below, sequenced in a study of blood T cell repertoires in COVID-19. Some clones are missing from TCRdb's copy, which holds only in-frame ones; the method was immunoSEQ multiplex PCR. The sample carries under 70,000 clones, around 89% recorded once. Sequenced material: peripheral blood. The origin of the receptors is a man between 60 and 75 years old with active COVID-19.

V is TRBV3-1 (or the pseudogene TRBV3-2) and J is TRBJ1-4; possibly TRBD1 for D (5 bases). Germline CDR1 LGHDT, CDR2 YNNKEL (reference sequence). The CDR3 has 16 residues. Trimming stripped 1 base from V and 7 bases from J, with 16 bases between. CDR3 coding DNA: TGTGCCAGCAGCCAAGGAGGTGCAGGGAGGATTGAAAAACTGTTTTTT. It specifies CASSQGGAGRIEKLFF.

V usage is TRBV30 and J usage is TRBJ1-5; D may be TRBD1 (5 bases). The CDR3 has 14 amino acids. CDR1 is GTSNPN, CDR2 SVGIG, per germline (reference sequence). Deletions cut 5 bases from V and 6 bases from J, with 17 bases between. CDR3 loop: CAWGYGPRAQPQHF. DNA for the CDR3: TGTGCCTGGGGTTACGGCCCCAGGGCTCAGCCCCAGCATTTT.

The chain has TRBV10-3 and TRBJ1-5, with TRBD1 matching 7 bases. The CDR3 runs to 15 residues. The V gene's germline CDR1 is ENHRY and CDR2 SYGVKD. The V segment lost 3 bases and the J segment 0 bases; nucleotides outside the gene matches: 2. CDR3 nucleotide sequence: TGTGCCATCAGTGAACAGGGGCATAGCAATCAGCCCCAGCATTTT. Amino acids: CAISEQGHSNQPQHF.

The chain employs TRBV18 and TRBJ1-1; the D gene is possibly TRBD1 (5 bases). With 6 bases removed from V and 5 bases from J, the gap between germline ends came to 13 bases. In germline, CDR1 is KGHSH, CDR2 LQKENI. This CDR3 is built from 13 residues. CDR3 sequence: CASSPLAGTEAFF. The CDR3 DNA reads TGTGCCAGCTCCCCCCTTGCAGGGACTGAAGCTTTCTTT.

This clone has a single count. The V and J genes are TRBV27 and TRBJ1-1, with D unresolved. CDR1 and CDR2 (germline): MNHEY, SMNVEV (reference sequence). This CDR3 is built from 13 residues. Trimming removed 3 bases at V and 4 bases at J, with 9 bases between. The CDR3 bases are TGTGCCAGCAGTTTCCAGAGAGGCACTGAAGCTTTCTTT. It encodes CASSFQRGTEAFF.

V is TRBV5-1 and J is TRBJ1-5; 7 bases map to TRBD1. Germline CDR1 reads SGHRS; CDR2 reads YFSETQ. The J segment lost 2 bases and the V segment lost 0 bases, leaving 2 bases of the junction unmatched. The CDR3 consists of 15 residues. This CDR3 is CASSLGDSGNQPQHF. CDR3 in DNA: TGCGCCAGCAGCTTGGGGGACAGTGGCAATCAGCCCCAGCATTTT.

The chain recombines TRBV7-9 with TRBJ2-1; 7 bases fit TRBD2. The J segment lost 4 bases and the V segment lost 4 bases, leaving 13 bases of the junction unmatched. CDR3 size: 17 residues. Germline CDR1 is SEHNR and CDR2 is FQNEAQ (reference sequence). CDR3 loop: CASSSLAGEGPYNEQFF. The CDR3 nucleotides are TGTGCCAGCAGCTCACTAGCCGGGGAGGGTCCTTACAATGAGCAGTTCTTC.

The V gene is TRBV2, the J gene TRBJ2-7; D gene unclear. V lost 10 bases, J lost 3 bases, and 19 bases lay in between. Germline V gives CDR1 SNHLY, CDR2 FYNNEI. The CDR3 loop spans 14 amino acids. The CDR3 nucleotides read TGTGCCACAAACTCCCAACTCCTTTGCTACGAGCAGTACTTC. This encodes CATNSQLLCYEQYF.

The chain carries TRBV24-1 and TRBJ2-1, with 14 bases identical to TRBD2. The length of the CDR3 is 15 residues. CDR1 KGHDR and CDR2 SFDVKD come from the germline V gene. Trimming removed 10 bases from V and 5 bases from J; junction bases left unmatched: 6. The DNA of the CDR3 is TGTGCCACGGGACTAGCGGGAGTTTCGGACAATGAGCAGTTCTTC. Its translation is CATGLAGVSDNEQFF.

V is TRBV5-5 and J is TRBJ1-3, with D unclear. This CDR3 is 15 amino acids long. Between the trimmed V and J ends, which lost 4 bases and 3 bases, there was a span of 14 bases. Germline V lookup: CDR1 SGHKS, CDR2 YYEKEE (reference sequence). CDR3 protein: CASSPGSADGNTIYF. The CDR3 nucleotides are TGTGCCAGCAGCCCGGGTAGTGCGGATGGAAACACCATATATTTT.

This chain links TRBV28 with TRBJ2-7, with TRBD2 matching over 10 bases. Germline CDR1 reads MDHEN; CDR2 reads SYDVKM. Trimming took 5 bases from V and 4 from J; bases not matched to a gene: 5. This CDR3 spans 14 amino acids. Here the CDR3 reads CASSASGSQYEQYF. In nucleotides, the CDR3 is TGTGCCAGCAGTGCTAGCGGGAGTCAGTACGAGCAGTACTTC. Supplemented by reference TRBV28 and TRBJ2-7, the full variable domain reads DVKVTQSSRYLVKRTGEKVFLECVQDMDHENMFWYRQDPGLGLRLIYFSYDVKMKEKGDIPEGYSVSREKKERFSLILESASTNQTSMYLCASSASGSQYEQYFGPGTRLTVT.

The V and J genes are TRBV6-1 and TRBJ1-1; 10 bases line up with TRBD1. CDR3 length equals 14 residues. V shed 2 bases and J 5 bases; nucleotides not matched to a gene: 2. The germline V gene has CDR1 MNHNS and CDR2 SASEGT. The CDR3 is CASSERDRGTEAFF. DNA for the CDR3: TGTGCCAGCAGTGAACGGGACAGGGGTACTGAAGCTTTCTTT.

The rearrangement links TRBV25-1 to TRBJ1-6; D is uncertain. The V end lost 3 bases, the J end lost 0 bases, and 6 bases lay between the germline ends. This CDR3 contains 15 residues. Per the germline V gene, CDR1 is MGHDK and CDR2 is SYGVNS. CDR3 sequence reads: CASSDLSSYNSPLHF. CDR3 coding DNA: TGTGCCAGCAGTGACTTGAGCTCCTATAATTCACCCCTCCACTTT.

CDR3 protein: CASSFTASNYGYTF. The CDR3 bases are TGCGCCAGCAGCTTTACAGCCTCTAACTATGGCTACACCTTC. The chain uses TRBV5-1 and TRBJ1-2; unclear D gene. CDR3 length: 14 amino acids. Germline V gene sequence: CDR1 SGHRS, CDR2 YFSETQ. Between the trimmed V and J ends, which lost 2 bases and 0 bases, there was a span of 8 bases.

J is TRBJ1-6 and V is TRBV28; 7 bases align to TRBD1. V was pared by 6 bases and J by 7 bases, with 6 bases of the junction left unmatched. CDR3 length: 14 residues. Germline CDR1 MDHEN, CDR2 SYDVKM. The CDR3 here is CASRSTGKNSPLHF. Here the CDR3 DNA reads TGTGCCAGCAGATCGACAGGGAAAAATTCACCCCTCCACTTT.

The V and J genes are TRBV6-1 and TRBJ1-3; D is unresolved. The germline V gene encodes CDR1 MNHNS and CDR2 SASEGT. V shed 2 bases and J shed 2 bases, with 4 bases lying between them. This CDR3 contains 13 residues. CDR3 sequence reads: CASSEYPGNTIYF. The CDR3 DNA follows: TGTGCCAGCAGTGAATATCCTGGAAACACCATATATTTT.

In its sample, this clone ranks as medium-sized. This chain joins TRBV28 and TRBJ2-7; D is uncertain. CDR1 and CDR2 (germline): MDHEN, SYDVKM. V lost 6 bases and J lost 7, with 16 bases in between. This CDR3 comprises 13 residues. The CDR3 is CASSNTAVGEQYF. The CDR3 DNA reads TGTGCCAGCAGCAATACGGCGGTTGGGGAGCAGTACTTC.

V and J are TRBV30 and TRBJ2-3; 8 nucleotides line up with TRBD2. CDR1 GTSNPN and CDR2 SVGIG come from the germline V gene (reference sequence). V was clipped by 8 bases and J by 0 bases; unmatched bases: 16. The CDR3 length is 17 residues. The CDR3 reads CATRFGGAAPSTDTQYF. CDR3 DNA: TGTGCCACACGATTCGGGGGGGCCGCCCCTAGCACAGATACGCAGTATTTT. Full variable domain (outside the CDR3, taken from reference TRBV30 and TRBJ2-3): SQTIHQWPATLVQPVGSPLSLECTVEGTSNPNLYWYRQAAGRGLQLLFYSVGIGQISSEVPQNLSASRPQDRQFILSSKKLLLSDSGFYLCATRFGGAAPSTDTQYFGPGTRLTVL.

The chain carries TRBV3-1 (or the pseudogene TRBV3-2) and TRBJ1-4, with 11 bases that match TRBD1. Germline loops: CDR1 LGHDT, CDR2 YNNKEL (reference sequence). Trimming at V came to 3 bases and at J to 10 bases, leaving 10 bases not matched to a gene. This CDR3 has 16 residues. CDR3 sequence reads: CASSQASGTGGGKLFF. The CDR3 region has the DNA TGTGCCAGCAGCCAGGCATCCGGGACAGGGGGTGGAAAACTGTTTTTT.

The rearrangement uses TRBV6-4 and TRBJ2-3; 9 bases are a match to TRBD1. The V and J ends lost 6 bases and 4 bases, in that order; junction bases with no gene match: 2. This CDR3 is built from 13 residues. Germline loops: CDR1 MRHNA, CDR2 SNTAGT. CDR3 coding DNA: TGTGCCAGCAGCAGGGACAGGGCAGATACGCAGTATTTT. This translates into CASSRDRADTQYF.

The chain links TRBV7-9 to TRBJ1-2; a weak D match, TRBD1 (6 bases). Trimming removed 5 bases from V and 14 bases from J, with 15 bases in between. The CDR3 sequence is 11 residues long. Germline CDR1 and CDR2: SEHNR and FQNEAQ (reference sequence). DNA for the CDR3: TGTGCCAGCAGCCCCCGACAGGAGGATACCTTC. This codes for CASSPRQEDTF.

This chain connects TRBV28 to TRBJ2-6; the match to TRBD1 covers 9 bases. The CDR3 contains 15 residues. V trimming: 6 bases; J trimming: 2 bases; junction bases outside the gene matches: 2. Germline V lookup: CDR1 MDHEN, CDR2 SYDVKM. The CDR3 is CASSRTGAGANVLTF. In DNA form, the CDR3 reads TGTGCCAGCAGCCGGACAGGGGCTGGGGCCAACGTCCTGACTTTC.

This chain joins TRBV5-8 and TRBJ2-1; TRBD2 might be the D (6 bases). The CDR3 contains 14 residues. V lost 3 bases and J lost 6, with 13 bases in between. Germline assignment: CDR1 SGHTS and CDR2 YDEGEE. The CDR3 protein is CASSSLLGGNEQFF. The CDR3 DNA is TGTGCCAGCAGCTCTTTATTGGGGGGCAATGAGCAGTTCTTC.

The rearrangement joins TRBV5-1 to TRBJ1-2; 10 bases map to TRBD1. The CDR3 runs to 17 residues. In germline, CDR1 is SGHRS, CDR2 YFSETQ. With 2 bases clipped from V and 6 bases from J, the junction kept 13 bases outside the gene matches. CDR3 amino acids: CASSFMWAGQGSHGYTF. In DNA form, the CDR3 reads TGCGCCAGCAGCTTCATGTGGGCGGGACAGGGGTCCCATGGCTACACCTTC.

This chain links TRBV2 with TRBJ2-1; perhaps TRBD1 as D (5 bases). The CDR3 loop spans 14 amino acids. CDR1 and CDR2 (germline): SNHLY, FYNNEI. V lost 9 bases to trimming and J lost 1 base, with 13 bases between them. The CDR3 reads CARGSGSSYNEQFF. Written as DNA, the CDR3 is TGTGCCAGAGGCTCAGGGTCATCCTACAATGAGCAGTTCTTC.

This clone was picked up a small number of times. The CDR3 nucleotides are TGTGCCAGCAGCTTAGATAGGGCGGGAATCAGCCCCCAGCATTTT. As protein: CASSLDRAGISPQHF. The genes are TRBV11-2 and TRBJ1-5; D is undetermined. The V and J ends lost 0 bases and 10 bases respectively, with 16 bases between them. This CDR3 has 15 residues. Germline V gene lookup returns CDR1 SGHAT and CDR2 FQNNGV.